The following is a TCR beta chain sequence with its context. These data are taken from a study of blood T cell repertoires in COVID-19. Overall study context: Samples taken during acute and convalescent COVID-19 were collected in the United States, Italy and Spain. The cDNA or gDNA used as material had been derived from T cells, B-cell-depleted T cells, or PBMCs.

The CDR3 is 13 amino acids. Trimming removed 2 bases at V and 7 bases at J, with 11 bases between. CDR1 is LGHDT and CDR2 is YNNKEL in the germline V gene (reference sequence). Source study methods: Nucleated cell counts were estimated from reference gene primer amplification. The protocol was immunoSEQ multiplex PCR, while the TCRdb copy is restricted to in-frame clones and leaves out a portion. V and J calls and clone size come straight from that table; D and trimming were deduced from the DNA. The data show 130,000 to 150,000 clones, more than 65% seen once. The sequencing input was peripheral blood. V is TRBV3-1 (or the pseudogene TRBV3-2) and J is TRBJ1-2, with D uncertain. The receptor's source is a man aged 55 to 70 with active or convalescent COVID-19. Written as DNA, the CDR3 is TGTGCCAGCAGCCAATTGGAGGATCGTGGCTACACCTTC. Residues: CASSQLEDRGYTF.